This TCR beta chain is from a study of T cell responses to AZD1222 COVID-19 vaccine. The study, taken as a whole, reports: Clonal diversity was possibly underestimated; the donors were predominantly white British and more often female. Baseline seropositives among AZD1222 recipients totaled only five or six. Unmutated variant regions are reportedly the target of nearly half of TCRs that are spike-specific. Breadth and depth of Spike-specific TCRs rose after two AZD1222 doses.

As regards this clone: Its specificity is unknown.

Some clones are missing from TCRdb's copy, which holds only in-frame ones; the method was immunoSEQ multiplex PCR. The sample records over 130,000 clones, just over 90% being singletons. The sequences come from peripheral blood, collected on day 0 of AZD1222 vaccination. This TCR derives from an adult in good health.

CDR3: CASSQDSEQYF. The CDR3 DNA sequence: TGTGCCAGCAGCCAAGATTCCGAGCAGTACTTC. This chain links TRBV4-2 with TRBJ2-7; D uncertain. In germline, CDR1 is LGHNA, CDR2 YNFKEQ. Deletions cut 0 bases from V and 6 bases from J, with 3 bases between. The CDR3 runs 11 residues.